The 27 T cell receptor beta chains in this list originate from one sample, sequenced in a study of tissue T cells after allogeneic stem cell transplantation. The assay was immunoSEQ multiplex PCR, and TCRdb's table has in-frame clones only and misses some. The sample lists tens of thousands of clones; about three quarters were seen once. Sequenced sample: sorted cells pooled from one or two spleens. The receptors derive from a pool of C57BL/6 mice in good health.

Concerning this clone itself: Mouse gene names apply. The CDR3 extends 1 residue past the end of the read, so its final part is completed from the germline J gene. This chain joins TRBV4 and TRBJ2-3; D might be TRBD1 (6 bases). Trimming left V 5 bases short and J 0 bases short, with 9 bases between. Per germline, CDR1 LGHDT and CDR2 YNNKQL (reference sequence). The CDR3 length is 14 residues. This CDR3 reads CASSDRWSAETLYF. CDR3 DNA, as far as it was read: TGTGCCAGCAGCGACAGGTGGAGTGCAGAAACGCTGTAT.

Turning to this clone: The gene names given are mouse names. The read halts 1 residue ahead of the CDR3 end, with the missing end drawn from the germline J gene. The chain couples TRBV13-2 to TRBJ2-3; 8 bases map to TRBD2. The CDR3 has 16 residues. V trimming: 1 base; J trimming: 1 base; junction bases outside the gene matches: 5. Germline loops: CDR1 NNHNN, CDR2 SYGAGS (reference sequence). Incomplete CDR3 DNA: TGTGCCAGCGGTGATAAGGGGGGGCGCGGTGCAGAAACGCTGTAT. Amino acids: CASGDKGGRGAETLY. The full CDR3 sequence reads CASGDKGGRGAETLYF.

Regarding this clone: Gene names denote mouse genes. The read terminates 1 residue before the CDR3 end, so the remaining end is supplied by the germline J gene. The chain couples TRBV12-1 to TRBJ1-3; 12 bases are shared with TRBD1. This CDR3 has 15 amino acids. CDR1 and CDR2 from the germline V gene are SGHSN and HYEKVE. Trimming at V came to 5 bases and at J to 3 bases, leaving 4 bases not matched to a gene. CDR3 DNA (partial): TGTGCCAGCTGCCGGGACAGGGGGCTTGGAAATACGCTCTAT. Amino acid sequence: CASCRDRGLGNTLY. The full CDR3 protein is CASCRDRGLGNTLYF.

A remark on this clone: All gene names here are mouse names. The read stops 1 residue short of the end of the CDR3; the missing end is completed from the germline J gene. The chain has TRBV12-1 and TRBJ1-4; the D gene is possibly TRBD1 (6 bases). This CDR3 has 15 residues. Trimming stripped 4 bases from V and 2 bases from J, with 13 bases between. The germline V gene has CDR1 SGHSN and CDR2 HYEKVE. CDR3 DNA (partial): TGTGCCAGCTCCCTTCCGGGACAATCCAACGAAAGATTATTT. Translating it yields CASSLPGQSNERLF. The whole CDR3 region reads CASSLPGQSNERLFF.

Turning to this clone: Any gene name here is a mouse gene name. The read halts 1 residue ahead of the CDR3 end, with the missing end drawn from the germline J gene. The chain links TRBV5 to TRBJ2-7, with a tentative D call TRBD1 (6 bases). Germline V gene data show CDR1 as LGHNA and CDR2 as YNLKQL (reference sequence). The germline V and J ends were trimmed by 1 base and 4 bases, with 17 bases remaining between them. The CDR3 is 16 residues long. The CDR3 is CASSQVKMDRFYEQYF. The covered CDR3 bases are TGTGCCAGCAGCCAAGTTAAGATGGACAGATTTTATGAACAGTAC.

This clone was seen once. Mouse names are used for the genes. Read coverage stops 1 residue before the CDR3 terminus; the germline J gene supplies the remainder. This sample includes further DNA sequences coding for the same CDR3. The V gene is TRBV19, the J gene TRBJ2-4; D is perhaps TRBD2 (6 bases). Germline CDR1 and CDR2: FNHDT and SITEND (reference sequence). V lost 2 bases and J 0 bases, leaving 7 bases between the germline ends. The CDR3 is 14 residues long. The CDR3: CASSIGGSQNTLYF. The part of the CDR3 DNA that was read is TGTGCCAGCAGTATCGGGGGGAGTCAAAACACCTTGTAC.

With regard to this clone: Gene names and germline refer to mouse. Here the CDR3 reads CASSLDKNTEVFF. CDR3 bases read: TGTGCCAGCAGTTTAGACAAAAACACAGAAGTCTTC. The V gene is TRBV15, the J gene TRBJ1-1; no reliable D call. The observed sequence ends 1 residue before the CDR3 terminus, with the missing tail filled in from the germline J gene. The CDR3 runs to 13 residues. The germline gives CDR1 SGHND, CDR2 FRSKSL. Trimming stripped 1 base from V and 1 base from J, with 4 bases between.

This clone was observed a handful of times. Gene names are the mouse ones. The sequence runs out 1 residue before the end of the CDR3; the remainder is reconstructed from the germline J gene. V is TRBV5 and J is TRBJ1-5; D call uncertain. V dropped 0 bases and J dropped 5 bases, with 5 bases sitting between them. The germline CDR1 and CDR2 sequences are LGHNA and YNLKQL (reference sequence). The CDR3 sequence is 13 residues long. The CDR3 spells CASSQEPDQAPLF. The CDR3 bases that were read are TGTGCCAGCAGCCAAGAACCGGACCAGGCTCCGCTT.

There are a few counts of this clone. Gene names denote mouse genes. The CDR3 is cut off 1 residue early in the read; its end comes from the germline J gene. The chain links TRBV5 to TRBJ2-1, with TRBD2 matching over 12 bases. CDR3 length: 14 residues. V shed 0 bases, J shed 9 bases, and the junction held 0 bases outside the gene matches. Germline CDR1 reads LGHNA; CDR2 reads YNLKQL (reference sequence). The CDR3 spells CASSQEDWGGEQFF. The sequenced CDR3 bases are TGTGCCAGCAGCCAAGAGGACTGGGGGGGTGAGCAGTTC.

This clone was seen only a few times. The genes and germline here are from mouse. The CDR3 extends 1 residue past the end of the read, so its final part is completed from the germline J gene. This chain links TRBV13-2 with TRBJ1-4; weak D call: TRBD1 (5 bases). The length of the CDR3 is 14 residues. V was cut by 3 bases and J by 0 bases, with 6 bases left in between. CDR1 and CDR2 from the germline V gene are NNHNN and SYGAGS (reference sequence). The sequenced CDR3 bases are TGTGCCAGCGGTGGACAGATTTCCAACGAAAGATTATTT. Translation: CASGGQISNERLF. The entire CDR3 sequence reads CASGGQISNERLFF.

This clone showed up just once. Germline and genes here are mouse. The CDR3 loop reads CASSLDRVAEQFF. CDR3 DNA (partial): TGTGCCAGCAGTTTAGACAGGGTTGCTGAGCAGTTC. The chain links TRBV14 to TRBJ2-1, with 7 bases aligning to TRBD1. The read comes to an end 1 residue before the CDR3 does, leaving the germline J gene to fill in the end. CDR1 is SGHDT and CDR2 is FRDEAV in the germline V gene. The V segment lost 2 bases and the J segment 6 bases; nucleotides outside the gene matches: 2. There are 13 residues in the CDR3. The variable domain in full, with the rest retrieved from reference TRBV14 and TRBJ2-1, is EAGVTQSPRYAVLQEGQAVSFWCDPISGHDTLYWYQQPRDQGPQLLVYFRDEAVIDNSQLPSDRFSAVRPKGTNSTLKIQSAKQGDTATYLCASSLDRVAEQFFGPGTRLTVL.

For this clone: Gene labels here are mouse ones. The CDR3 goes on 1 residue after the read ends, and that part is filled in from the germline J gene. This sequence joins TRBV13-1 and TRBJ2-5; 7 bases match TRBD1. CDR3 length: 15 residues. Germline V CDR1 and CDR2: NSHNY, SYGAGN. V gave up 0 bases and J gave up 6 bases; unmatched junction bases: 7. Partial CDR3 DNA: TGTGCCAGCAGTGATGCAGACAGGGAGGGGGACACCCAGTAC. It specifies CASSDADREGDTQY. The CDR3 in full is CASSDADREGDTQYF.

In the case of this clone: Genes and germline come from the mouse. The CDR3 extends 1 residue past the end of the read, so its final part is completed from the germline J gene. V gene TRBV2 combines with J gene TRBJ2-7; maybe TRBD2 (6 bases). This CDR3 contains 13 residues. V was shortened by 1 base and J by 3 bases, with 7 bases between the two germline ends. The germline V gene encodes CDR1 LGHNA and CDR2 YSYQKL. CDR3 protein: CASSQGWGYEQYF. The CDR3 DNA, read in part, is TGTGCCAGCAGCCAAGGCTGGGGCTATGAACAGTAC.

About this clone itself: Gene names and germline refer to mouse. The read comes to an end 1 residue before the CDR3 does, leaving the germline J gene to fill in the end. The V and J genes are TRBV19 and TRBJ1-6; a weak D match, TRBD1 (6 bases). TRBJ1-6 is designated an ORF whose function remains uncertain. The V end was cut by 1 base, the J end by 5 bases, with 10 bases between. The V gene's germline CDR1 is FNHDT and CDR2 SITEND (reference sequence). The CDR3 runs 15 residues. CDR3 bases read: TGTGCCAGCAGTATAAGGGCAGGGGATAATTCGCCCCTCTAC. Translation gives CASSIRAGDNSPLY. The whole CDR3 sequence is CASSIRAGDNSPLYF.

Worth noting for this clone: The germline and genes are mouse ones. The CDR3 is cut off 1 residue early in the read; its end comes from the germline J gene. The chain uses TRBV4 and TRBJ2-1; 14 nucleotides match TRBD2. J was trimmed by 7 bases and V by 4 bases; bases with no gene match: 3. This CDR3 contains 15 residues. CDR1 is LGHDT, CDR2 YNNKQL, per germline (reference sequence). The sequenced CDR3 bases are TGTGCCAGCAGCTTGGGACTGGGGGGGCAGGCTGAGCAGTTC. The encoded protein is CASSLGLGGQAEQF. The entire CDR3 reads CASSLGLGGQAEQFF.

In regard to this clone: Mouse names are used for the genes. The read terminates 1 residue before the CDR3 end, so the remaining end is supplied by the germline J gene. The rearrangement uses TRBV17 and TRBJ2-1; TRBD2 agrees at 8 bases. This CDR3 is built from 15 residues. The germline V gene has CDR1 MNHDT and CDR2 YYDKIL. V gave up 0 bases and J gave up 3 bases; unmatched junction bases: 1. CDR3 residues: CASSREGGAYAEQFF. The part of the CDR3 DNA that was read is TGTGCTAGCAGTAGAGAGGGGGGGGCCTATGCTGAGCAGTTC.

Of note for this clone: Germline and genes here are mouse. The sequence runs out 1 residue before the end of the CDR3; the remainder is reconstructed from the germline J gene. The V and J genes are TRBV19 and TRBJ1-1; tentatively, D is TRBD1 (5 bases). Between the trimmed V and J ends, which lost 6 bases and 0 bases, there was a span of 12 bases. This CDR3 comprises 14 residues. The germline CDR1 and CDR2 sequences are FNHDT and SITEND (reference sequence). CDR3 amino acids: CASILWGANTEVFF. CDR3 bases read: TGTGCCAGCATCCTCTGGGGGGCAAACACAGAAGTCTTC.

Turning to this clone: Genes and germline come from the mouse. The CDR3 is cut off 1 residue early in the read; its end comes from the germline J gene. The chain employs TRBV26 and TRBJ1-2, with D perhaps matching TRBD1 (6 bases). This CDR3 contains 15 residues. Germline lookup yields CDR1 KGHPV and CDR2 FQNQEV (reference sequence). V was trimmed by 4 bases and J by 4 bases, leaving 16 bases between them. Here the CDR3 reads CASSPLGGRGSDYTF. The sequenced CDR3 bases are TGTGCCAGCAGTCCCCTTGGGGGGCGGGGCTCCGACTACACC.

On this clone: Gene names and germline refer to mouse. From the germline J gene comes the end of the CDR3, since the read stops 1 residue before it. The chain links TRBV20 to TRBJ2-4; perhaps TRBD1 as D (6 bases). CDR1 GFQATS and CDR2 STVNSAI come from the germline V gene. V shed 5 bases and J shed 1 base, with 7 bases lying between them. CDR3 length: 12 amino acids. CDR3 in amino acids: CGAHRGQNTLYF. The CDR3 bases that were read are TGTGGTGCTCACAGGGGTCAAAACACCTTGTAC.

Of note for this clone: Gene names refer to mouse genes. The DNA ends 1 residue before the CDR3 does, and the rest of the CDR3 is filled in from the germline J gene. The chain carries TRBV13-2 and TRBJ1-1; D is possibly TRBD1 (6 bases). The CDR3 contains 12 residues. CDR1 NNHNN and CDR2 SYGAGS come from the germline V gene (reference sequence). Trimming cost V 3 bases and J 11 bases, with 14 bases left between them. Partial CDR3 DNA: TGTGCCAGCGGTGTTGAACAGGGTGGGGTCTTC. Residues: CASGVEQGGVF. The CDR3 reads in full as CASGVEQGGVFF.

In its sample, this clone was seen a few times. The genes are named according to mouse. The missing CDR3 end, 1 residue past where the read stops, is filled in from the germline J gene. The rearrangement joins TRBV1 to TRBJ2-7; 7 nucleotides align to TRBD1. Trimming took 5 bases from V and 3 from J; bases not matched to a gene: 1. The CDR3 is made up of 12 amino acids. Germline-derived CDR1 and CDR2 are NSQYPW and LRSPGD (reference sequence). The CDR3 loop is CTCSRDSYEQYF. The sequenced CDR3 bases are TGCACCTGCAGTCGGGACAGCTATGAACAGTAC.

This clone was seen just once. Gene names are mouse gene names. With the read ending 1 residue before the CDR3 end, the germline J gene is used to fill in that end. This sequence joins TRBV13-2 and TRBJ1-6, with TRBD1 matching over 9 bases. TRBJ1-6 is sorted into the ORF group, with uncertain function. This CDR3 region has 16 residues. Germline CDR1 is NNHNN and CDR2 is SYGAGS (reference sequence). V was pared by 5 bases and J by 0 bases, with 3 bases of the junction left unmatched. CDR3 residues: CASGDRGSSYNSPLYF. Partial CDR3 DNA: TGTGCCAGCGGGGACAGGGGTTCTTCCTATAATTCGCCCCTCTAC.

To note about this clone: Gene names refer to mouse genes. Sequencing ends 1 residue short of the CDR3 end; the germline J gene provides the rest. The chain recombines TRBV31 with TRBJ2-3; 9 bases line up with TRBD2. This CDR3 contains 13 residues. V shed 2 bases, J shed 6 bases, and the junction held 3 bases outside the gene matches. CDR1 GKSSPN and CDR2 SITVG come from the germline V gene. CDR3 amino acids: CAWSAGLGETLYF. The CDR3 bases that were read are TGTGCCTGGAGTGCCGGACTGGGGGAAACGCTGTAT.

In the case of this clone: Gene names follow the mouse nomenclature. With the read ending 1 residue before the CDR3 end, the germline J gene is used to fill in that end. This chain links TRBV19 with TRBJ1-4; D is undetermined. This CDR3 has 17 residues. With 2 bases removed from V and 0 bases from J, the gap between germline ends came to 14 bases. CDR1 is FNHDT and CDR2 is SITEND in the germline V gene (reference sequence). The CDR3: CASSMGAGPFSNERLFF. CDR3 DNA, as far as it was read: TGTGCCAGCAGTATGGGTGCAGGCCCCTTTTCCAACGAAAGATTATTT.

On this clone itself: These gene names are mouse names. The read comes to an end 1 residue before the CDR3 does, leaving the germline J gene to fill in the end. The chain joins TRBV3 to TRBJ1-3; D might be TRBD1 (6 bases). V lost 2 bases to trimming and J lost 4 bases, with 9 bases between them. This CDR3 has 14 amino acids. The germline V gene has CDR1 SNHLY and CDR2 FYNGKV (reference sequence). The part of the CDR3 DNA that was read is TGTGCCAGCAGCTTAAGAGGGGGAGGAAATACGCTCTAT. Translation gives CASSLRGGGNTLY. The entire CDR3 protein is CASSLRGGGNTLYF.

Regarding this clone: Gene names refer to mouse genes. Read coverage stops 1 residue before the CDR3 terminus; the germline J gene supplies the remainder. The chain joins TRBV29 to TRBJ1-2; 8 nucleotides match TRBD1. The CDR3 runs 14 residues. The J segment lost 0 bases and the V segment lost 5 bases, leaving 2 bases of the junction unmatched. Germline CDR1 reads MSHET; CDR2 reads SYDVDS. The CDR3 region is CASSPQGANSDYTF. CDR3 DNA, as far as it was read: TGTGCTAGCAGTCCACAGGGGGCAAACTCCGACTACACC.

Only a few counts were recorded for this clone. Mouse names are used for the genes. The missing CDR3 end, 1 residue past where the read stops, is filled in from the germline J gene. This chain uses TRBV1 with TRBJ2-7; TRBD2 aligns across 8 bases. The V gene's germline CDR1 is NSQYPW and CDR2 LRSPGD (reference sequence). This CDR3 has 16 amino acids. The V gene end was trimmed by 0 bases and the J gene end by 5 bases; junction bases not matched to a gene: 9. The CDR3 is CTCSADRGWGVDEQYF. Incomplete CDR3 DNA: TGCACCTGCAGTGCAGATCGGGGCTGGGGGGTCGATGAACAGTAC.